The T cell receptor (beta chain) under discussion was sequenced for a study of blood T cell repertoires in COVID-19. Study information: Italy, Spain and the United States were the sources of the convalescent and acute COVID-19 samples. PBMCs, B-cell-depleted T cells, or T cells were the source of the cDNA or gDNA that made up the material.

A few counts support this clone. Germline-derived CDR1 and CDR2 are SEHNR and FQNEAQ (reference sequence). The V end was cut by 3 bases, the J end by 3 bases, with 14 bases between. The CDR3 is 16 residues long. Profiled with immunoSEQ multiplex PCR; TCRdb holds only in-frame clones, not every one. The sample records 150,000 or so clones, 81% being singletons. Input material: peripheral blood. The rearrangement joins TRBV7-9 to TRBJ1-4, with D perhaps matching TRBD1 (5 bases). The sequence came from a human donor with acute or convalescent COVID-19. The donor label of this sample is uncertain. Here the CDR3 reads CASSFRGGSANEKLFF. The CDR3, as DNA: TGTGCCAGCAGCTTTAGGGGAGGGAGCGCTAATGAAAAACTGTTTTTT.